The T cell receptor (beta chain) described here comes from a study of cytomegalovirus exposure and HLA in healthy donors. Study findings and constraints: Specificity for CMV antigens was confirmed in vitro for a few of the CMV-associated chains. The classifier, whose performance was assessed in both the original and validation cohorts, reportedly diagnosed cytomegalovirus status with high specificity and sensitivity.

The table came from immunoSEQ multiplex PCR; TCRdb's copy has only in-frame clones and leaves some out. Counted here are about 140,000 clones, just under 85% occurring once; the ten biggest clones make up more than 1.4%. Germline V gives CDR1 SGHVS, CDR2 FNYEAQ. CDR3 length: 13 residues. The V gene lost 3 bases and the J gene lost 11 bases, with 16 bases spanning the gap. In regard to this clone: Its specificity is not known.

The sequenced sample was PBMCs. The chain is built from TRBV7-6 and TRBJ1-1; D perhaps matches TRBD1 (6 bases). This sequence originates from a woman in her 30s in good health and CMV-seronegative. The DNA of the CDR3 is TGTGCCAGCAGCTTTTCAGGGGTCGATCATGCTTTCTTT. Translated: CASSFSGVDHAFF.